Sequencing of this T cell receptor beta chain was carried out in a study of blood T cell repertoires in COVID-19. Study background: Sites in the United States, Italy and Spain provided acute and convalescent COVID-19 samples. PBMCs, B-cell-depleted T cells, or T cells provided the cDNA or gDNA that made up the material.

Germline CDR1 LNHNV, CDR2 YYDKDF (reference sequence). Trimming took 5 bases from V and 5 from J; bases not matched to a gene: 13. The CDR3 has 16 amino acids. Profiled with immunoSEQ multiplex PCR; TCRdb holds only in-frame clones, not every one. The sample records some 140,000 clones, around 73% being singletons. The specimen was peripheral blood. The clonotype comes from a man in his 60s who had recovered from COVID-19. The chain carries TRBV15 and TRBJ2-5; the match to TRBD1 covers 8 bases. CDR3 region: CATSALRTGPGETQYF. In DNA, the CDR3 is TGTGCCACCAGCGCCCTTCGGACAGGGCCAGGGGAGACCCAGTACTTC.